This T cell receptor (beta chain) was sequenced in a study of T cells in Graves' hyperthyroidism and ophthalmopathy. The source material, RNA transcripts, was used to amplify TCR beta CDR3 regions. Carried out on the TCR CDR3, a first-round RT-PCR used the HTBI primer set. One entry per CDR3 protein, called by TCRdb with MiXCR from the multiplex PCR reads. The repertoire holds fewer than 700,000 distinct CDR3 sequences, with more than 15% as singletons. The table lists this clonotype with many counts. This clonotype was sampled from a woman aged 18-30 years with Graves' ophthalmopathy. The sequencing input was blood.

CDR3 sequence reads: CSARGPGQGAYEQYF. DNA for the CDR3: TGCAGTGCTAGAGGTCCGGGACAGGGCGCTTACGAGCAGTACTTC. The V and J genes are TRBV20-1 and TRBJ2-7; the match to TRBD1 covers 9 bases. Germline CDR1 DFQATT, CDR2 SNEGSKA (reference sequence). J gave up 4 bases and V 1 base, and 8 bases lay outside the gene matches. This CDR3 contains 15 residues.